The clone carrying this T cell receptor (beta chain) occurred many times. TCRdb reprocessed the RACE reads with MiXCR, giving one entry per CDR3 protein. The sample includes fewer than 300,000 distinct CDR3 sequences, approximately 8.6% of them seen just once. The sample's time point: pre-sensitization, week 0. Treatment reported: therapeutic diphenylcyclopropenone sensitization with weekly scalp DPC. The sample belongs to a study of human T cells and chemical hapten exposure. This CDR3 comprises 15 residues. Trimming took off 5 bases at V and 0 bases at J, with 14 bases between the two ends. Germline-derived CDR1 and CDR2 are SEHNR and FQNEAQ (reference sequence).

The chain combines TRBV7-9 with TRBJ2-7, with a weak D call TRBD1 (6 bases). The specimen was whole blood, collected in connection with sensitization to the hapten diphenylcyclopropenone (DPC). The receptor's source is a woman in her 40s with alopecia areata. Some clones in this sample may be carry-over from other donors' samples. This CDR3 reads CASSPGTLTSYEQYF. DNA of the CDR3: TGTGCCAGCAGCCCCGGGACACTGACCTCCTACGAGCAGTACTTC.